This T cell receptor beta chain was found in a study of monozygotic twins with inflammatory bowel disease. General observations from the study: Diversity of TCRbeta measured by inverse Simpson was lower in IBD patients than in healthy co-twins. IBD patients share fewer clonotypes with other people than healthy twins do, especially with disease activity.

Both TCRalpha and TCRbeta cDNA were subjected to two nested PCRs lasting approximately 16 and 10 cycles. Using the 5' RACE reads, TCRdb records one entry per CDR3 protein without DNA. The sample table sets out about 130,000 distinct CDR3 sequences. This CDR3 has 14 residues. Germline assignment: CDR1 LNHNV and CDR2 YYDKDF (reference sequence). On this clonotype: Its antigen is undetermined.

Material for sequencing was blood. This TCR derives from a human donor with ulcerative colitis or Crohn's disease, or a healthy co-twin of an affected twin (not recorded which). This chain joins TRBV15 and TRBJ2-1; TCRdb's D call, TRBD2, is unchecked because there is no DNA. The CDR3 is CATAPRDFYNEQFF.